This note documents a single T cell receptor beta chain sequence. The data were obtained in a study of blood T cell repertoires in COVID-19. Study as a whole: PBMCs, B-cell-depleted T cells, or T cells provided the cDNA or gDNA that made up the material.

Here immunoSEQ multiplex PCR was the method, and the copy in TCRdb shows in-frame clones only, minus some. Among roughly 250,000 clones listed, about 80% were seen once. With 0 bases removed from V and 8 bases from J, the gap between germline ends came to 13 bases. The CDR3 contains 14 residues. In germline, CDR1 is LGHDT, CDR2 YNNKEL (reference sequence). This sequence joins TRBV3-1 (or the pseudogene TRBV3-2) and TRBJ1-2; unclear D gene. The sequenced sample was peripheral blood. The TCR sequence derives from a person aged 70 to 80 with COVID-19, enrolled during active disease. The CDR3 protein is CASSQDYEGGGYTF. CDR3 in DNA: TGTGCCAGCAGCCAAGATTACGAGGGTGGGGGCTACACCTTC.